The next 8 T cell receptor beta chains were all read from a single sample in a study of shared clonotypes between healthy human individuals. Clones were sequenced by immunoSEQ multiplex PCR, and TCRdb holds only the in-frame ones, with some missing. The table includes 300,000 to 400,000 clones, less than 85% detected once. The sequenced material came from memory CD4+ T cells sorted from blood. Stated subset: CD45RA-negative fraction. The receptors were gathered from a young man in good health.

This chain uses TRBV14 with TRBJ2-1; the D gene is possibly TRBD2 (5 bases). V was trimmed by 4 bases and J by 6 bases, leaving 13 bases between them. Per germline, CDR1 SGHDN and CDR2 FVKESK. This CDR3 comprises 14 residues. In nucleotides, the CDR3 is TGTGCCAGCAGCCCCCACGGCGGGTCCAATGAGCAGTTCTTC. Its translation: CASSPHGGSNEQFF.

The chain couples TRBV6-1 to TRBJ2-5; D possibly uses TRBD1 or TRBD2 (5 bases each). The length of the CDR3 is 13 residues. Germline loops: CDR1 MNHNS, CDR2 SASEGT. Trimming took off 3 bases at V and 6 bases at J, with 11 bases between the two ends. Here the CDR3 DNA reads TGTGCCAGCAGTGAGGGACGTTCGCAGACCCAGTACTTC. Translating it yields CASSEGRSQTQYF.

The rearrangement uses TRBV6-6 and TRBJ2-7; 8 bases are a match to TRBD2. The CDR3 has 15 amino acids. V lost 6 bases and J lost 2; bases outside the gene matches: 9. Germline V gives CDR1 MNHNY, CDR2 SVGAGI (reference sequence). The CDR3: CASSNQAGAAYEQYF. DNA of the CDR3: TGTGCCAGCAGCAACCAAGCGGGAGCCGCCTACGAGCAGTACTTC.

The chain links TRBV4-1 to TRBJ1-1, with 7 nucleotides matching TRBD1. With V trimmed by 4 bases and J by 3 bases, 5 bases remained unmatched. The CDR3 has 14 amino acids. The germline V gene encodes CDR1 MGHRA and CDR2 YSYEKL. As DNA, the CDR3 is TGCGCCAGCAGCCGAACCGGGACAGACACTGAAGCTTTCTTT. Amino acid sequence: CASSRTGTDTEAFF.

The V and J genes are TRBV11-3 and TRBJ2-1; 13 bases line up with TRBD2. The germline V gene has CDR1 SGHNT and CDR2 YENEEA. This CDR3 contains 15 residues. The V and J ends lost 6 bases and 5 bases, in that order; junction bases with no gene match: 4. The CDR3 reads CASSVGTSGNNEQFF. CDR3 DNA: TGTGCCAGCAGTGTGGGGACTAGCGGGAACAATGAGCAGTTCTTC.

About this clone itself: This specimen includes other DNA sequences encoding the same CDR3. The CDR3 DNA sequence: TGTGCCAGCAGTGAAGGACAGGGGGTTTACAATGAGCAGTTCTTC. Translating it yields CASSEGQGVYNEQFF. The gene calls are TRBV2 and TRBJ2-1, with TRBD1 matching 9 bases. Per germline, CDR1 SNHLY and CDR2 FYNNEI. The CDR3 length is 15 residues. With 1 base clipped from V and 4 bases from J, the junction kept 2 bases outside the gene matches.

The chain uses TRBV5-1 and TRBJ2-1; 8 positions agree with TRBD2. CDR3 size: 16 residues. Germline V CDR1 and CDR2: SGHRS, YFSETQ. The V segment lost 1 base and the J segment 1 base; nucleotides outside the gene matches: 4. In DNA, the CDR3 is TGCGCCAGCAGCTTGAATCCGGGAGGGTCCTACAATGAGCAGTTCTTC. It yields the protein CASSLNPGGSYNEQFF.

The CDR3 spells CASTERAGYNEQFF. CDR3 nucleotide sequence: TGTGCCAGCACCGAGAGGGCGGGGTACAATGAGCAGTTCTTC. This chain connects TRBV6-5 to TRBJ2-1; tentatively, D is TRBD2 (6 bases). CDR1 and CDR2 from the germline V gene are MNHEY and SVGAGI. This CDR3 contains 14 residues. Trimming left V 7 bases short and J 4 bases short, with 14 bases between.